The 7 T cell receptor beta chains below come from one sample, sequenced in a study of blood T cell repertoires in COVID-19. TCRdb keeps only in-frame clones here, not all; method: immunoSEQ multiplex PCR. The sample lists 110,000 to 150,000 clones; approximately 90% were seen once. The sample taken for sequencing was peripheral blood. The source is a man aged 60-69 years with active or convalescent COVID-19.

The V call is TRBV19, the J call TRBJ1-2, with unresolved D. Per the germline V gene, CDR1 is LNHDA and CDR2 is SQIVND (reference sequence). The CDR3 runs 13 residues. The V end lost 10 bases, the J end lost 5 bases, and 17 bases lay between the germline ends. CDR3 coding DNA: TGTGCCACGGGGAGTCCGGCCTTGTATGGCTACACCTTC. Amino acids: CATGSPALYGYTF.

The CDR3 DNA reads as TGTGCCAGCAGTTTTCTAGATAGTAATGAAAAACTGTTTTTT. Amino acids: CASSFLDSNEKLFF. This chain links TRBV28 with TRBJ1-4; D not resolved. Between the trimmed V and J ends, which lost 3 bases and 4 bases, there was a span of 9 bases. Germline V gene sequence: CDR1 MDHEN, CDR2 SYDVKM. This CDR3 spans 14 amino acids.

V and J are TRBV10-3 and TRBJ2-1, with 9 positions matching TRBD2. The CDR3 has 16 residues. V shed 1 base, J shed 7 bases, and the junction held 8 bases outside the gene matches. Germline-derived CDR1 and CDR2 are ENHRY and SYGVKD. CDR3 nucleotides: TGTGCCATCAGTGAGTTTGGCGGGGGGGTCCTTAATGAGCAGTTCTTC. Translating gives CAISEFGGGVLNEQFF.

This clone was counted a few times. This chain links TRBV6-5 with TRBJ2-7; 12 bases are a match to TRBD2. The germline CDR1 and CDR2 sequences are MNHEY and SVGAGI. This CDR3 comprises 14 residues. V shed 2 bases, J shed 4 bases, and the junction held 0 bases outside the gene matches. The CDR3 protein is CASSYTSGRYEQYF. Here the CDR3 DNA reads TGTGCCAGCAGTTACACTAGCGGGAGGTACGAGCAGTACTTC.

The rearrangement joins TRBV27 to TRBJ1-1; D unclear. V was clipped by 5 bases and J by 0 bases, with 13 bases between them. The CDR3 is made up of 15 amino acids. The germline V gene encodes CDR1 MNHEY and CDR2 SMNVEV (reference sequence). CDR3 in amino acids: CASSTPTGMNTEAFF. The CDR3 DNA reads TGTGCCAGCAGTACACCGACGGGGATGAACACTGAAGCTTTCTTT.

V and J are TRBV27 and TRBJ2-7, with D possibly being TRBD2 (6 bases). Germline assignment: CDR1 MNHEY and CDR2 SMNVEV (reference sequence). CDR3 length: 13 residues. Trimming pared 6 bases from V and 1 base from J, leaving 10 bases between. The CDR3 nucleotides read TGTGCCAGCAGCTACCTAGCGTCCTACGAGCAGTACTTC. It translates to CASSYLASYEQYF.

The chain uses TRBV6-4 and TRBJ1-2; no firm D call. This CDR3 spans 15 amino acids. Between the trimmed V and J ends, which lost 6 bases and 3 bases, there was a span of 17 bases. CDR1 and CDR2 from the germline V gene are MRHNA and SNTAGT. The DNA of the CDR3 is TGTGCCAGCAGCCCCAATGCGGGCTTCGACTATGGCTACACCTTC. This codes for CASSPNAGFDYGYTF.